The T cell receptor (beta chain) described here comes from a study of neoadjuvant nivolumab and ipilimumab in lung cancer. Study-wide points: Only two of four nivolumab-treated tumors gained richness and clonality by surgery. Resected-tumor TCR richness correlated positively with pretherapy blood richness.

Generated by immunoSEQ multiplex PCR, the TCRdb table keeps only in-frame clones and is missing some. This table has tens of thousands of clones, under 85% appearing once. V dropped 7 bases and J dropped 1 base, with 11 bases sitting between them. The CDR3 length is 14 residues. Germline CDR1 is MNHNY and CDR2 is SVGAGI (reference sequence). Concerning this clone itself: Antigen: not known.

This specimen was tumor tissue, taken after neoadjuvant nivolumab, alone or with ipilimumab, at or shortly before surgery. This TCR was recovered from an adult with non-small cell lung cancer. This chain uses TRBV6-6 with TRBJ1-5; D not resolved. CDR3 DNA: TGTGCCAGCACCCCCGGGGTGAGCAATCAGCCCCAGCATTTT. Amino acid sequence: CASTPGVSNQPQHF.